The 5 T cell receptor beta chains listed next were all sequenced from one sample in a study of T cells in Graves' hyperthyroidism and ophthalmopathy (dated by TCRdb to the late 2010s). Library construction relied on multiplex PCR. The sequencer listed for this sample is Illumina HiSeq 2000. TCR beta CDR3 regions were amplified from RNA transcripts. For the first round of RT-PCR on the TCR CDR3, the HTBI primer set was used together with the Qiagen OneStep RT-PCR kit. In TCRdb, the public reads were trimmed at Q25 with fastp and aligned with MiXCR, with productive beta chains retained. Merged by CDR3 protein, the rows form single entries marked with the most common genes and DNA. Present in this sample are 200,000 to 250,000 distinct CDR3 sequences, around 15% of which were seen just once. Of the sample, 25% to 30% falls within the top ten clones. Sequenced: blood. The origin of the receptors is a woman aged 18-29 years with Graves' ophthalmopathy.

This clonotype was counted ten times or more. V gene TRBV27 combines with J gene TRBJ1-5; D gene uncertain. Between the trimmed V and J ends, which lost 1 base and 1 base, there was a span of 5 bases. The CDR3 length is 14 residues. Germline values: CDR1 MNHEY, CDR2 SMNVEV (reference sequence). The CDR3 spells CASSLLGSNQPQHF. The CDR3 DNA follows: TGTGCCAGCAGTTTATTAGGGAGCAATCAGCCCCAGCATTTT.

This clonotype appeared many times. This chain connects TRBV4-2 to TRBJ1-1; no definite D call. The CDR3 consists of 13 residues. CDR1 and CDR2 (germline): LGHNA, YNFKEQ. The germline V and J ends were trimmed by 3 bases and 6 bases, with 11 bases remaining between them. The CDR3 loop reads CASSQGQEPEAFF. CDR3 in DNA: TGTGCCAGCAGCCAGGGCCAGGAGCCTGAAGCTTTCTTT.

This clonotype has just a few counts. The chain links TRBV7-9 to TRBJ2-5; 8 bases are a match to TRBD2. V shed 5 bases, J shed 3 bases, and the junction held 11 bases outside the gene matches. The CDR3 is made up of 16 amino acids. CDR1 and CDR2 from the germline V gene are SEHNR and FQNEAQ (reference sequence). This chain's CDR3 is CASSARRQRGKETQYF. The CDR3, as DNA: TGTGCCAGCAGCGCCCGGCGACAGCGGGGGAAAGAGACCCAGTACTTC.

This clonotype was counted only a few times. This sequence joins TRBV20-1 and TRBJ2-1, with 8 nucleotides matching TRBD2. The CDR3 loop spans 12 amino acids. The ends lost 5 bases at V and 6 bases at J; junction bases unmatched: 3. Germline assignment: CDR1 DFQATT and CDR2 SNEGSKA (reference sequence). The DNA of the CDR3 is TGCAGTGCTTGGCTAGCGGGCAATGAGCAGTTCTTC. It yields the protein CSAWLAGNEQFF.

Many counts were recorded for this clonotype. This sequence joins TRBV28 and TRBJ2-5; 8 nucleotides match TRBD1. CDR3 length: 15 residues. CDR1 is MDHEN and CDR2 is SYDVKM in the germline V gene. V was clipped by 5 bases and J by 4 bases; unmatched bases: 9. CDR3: CASSPSTGDPETQYF. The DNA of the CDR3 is TGTGCCAGCAGTCCGTCGACAGGGGATCCAGAGACCCAGTACTTC.